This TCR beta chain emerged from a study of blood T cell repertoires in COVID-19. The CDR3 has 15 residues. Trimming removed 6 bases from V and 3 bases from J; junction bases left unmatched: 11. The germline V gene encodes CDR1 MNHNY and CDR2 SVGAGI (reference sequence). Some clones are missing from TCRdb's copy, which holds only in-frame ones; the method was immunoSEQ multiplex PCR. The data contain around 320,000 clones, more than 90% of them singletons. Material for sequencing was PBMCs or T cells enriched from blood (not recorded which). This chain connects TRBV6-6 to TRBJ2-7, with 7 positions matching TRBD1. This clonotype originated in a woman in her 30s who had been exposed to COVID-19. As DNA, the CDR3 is TGTGCCAGCAGCCGTTCCCCGTCAGGGGGCTACGAGCAGTACTTC. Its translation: CASSRSPSGGYEQYF.